Listed below are T cell receptor beta chains from one sample, sequenced in a study of shared clonotypes between healthy human individuals. Profiled with immunoSEQ multiplex PCR; TCRdb holds only in-frame clones, not every one. Of around 2,000,000 clones detected, approximately 95% appear once; the ten largest clones hold under 1.5%. The sequenced material came from naive CD8+ T cells sorted from blood. The receptors shown here come from a man aged 18 to 29 in good health. CDR3s include the opening cysteine and the closing phenylalanine or tryptophan. Each record gives: D gene, clone size, J gene, V gene, CDR3 DNA, CDR3 protein. A D gene is named only where the DNA matches it firmly. The listing skips clone size in some rows; elsewhere it reads once, few, many or a size class.

- | - | TRBJ2-3 | TRBV7-9 | TGTGCCAGCCCCGGCCAAGGAGAAGGGGGAAGCACAGATACGCAGTATTTT | CASPGQGEGGSTDTQYF
- | - | TRBJ2-1 | TRBV10-2 | TGCGCCAGCCGATGGGACAAATACAATGAGCAGTTCTTC | CASRWDKYNEQFF
- | - | TRBJ2-5 | TRBV13 | TGTGCCAGCAGCTCGAGGTTGGAAACCCAGTACTTC | CASSSRLETQYF
- | - | TRBJ1-5 | TRBV6-5 | TGTGCCAGCAGTTATTGGGGCCCCAATCAGCCCCAGCATTTT | CASSYWGPNQPQHF
- | - | TRBJ1-6 | TRBV7-9 | TGTGCCAGCAGTAGACAGAGTCCTTCACCCCTCCACTTT | CASSRQSPSPLHF
TRBD1 | - | TRBJ1-4 | TRBV6-5 | TGTGCCAGCAATTATGGGGGGACAGCTAATGAAAAACTGTTTTTT | CASNYGGTANEKLFF
TRBD1 | - | TRBJ1-4 | TRBV2 | TGTGCCAGCAGCCTGTCCCGGGACAGGGTTTTTGATGAAAAACTGTTTTTT | CASSLSRDRVFDEKLFF
TRBD2 | once | TRBJ2-7 | TRBV7-8 | TGTGCCAGCAGCTTAGCTTCTTGGGGGGGACTAGACGAGCAGTACTTC | CASSLASWGGLDEQYF
- | - | TRBJ2-1 | TRBV27 | TGTGCCAGCAGTCCAACTCCGATCGGGTACAACGATGAGCAGTTCTTC | CASSPTPIGYNDEQFF
- | - | TRBJ1-5 | TRBV7-6 | TGTGCCAGCAGCCCGGGTACGAGTCAGCCCCAGCATTTT | CASSPGTSQPQHF
- | - | TRBJ1-2 | TRBV4-1 | TGCGCCAGCAGCTCCCTGGTACCCACCTATGGCTACACCTTC | CASSSLVPTYGYTF
TRBD2 | - | TRBJ2-7 | TRBV19 | TGTGCCAGTAGTGGTCTAGCGGGAGGTATGTACGAGCAGTACTTC | CASSGLAGGMYEQYF
- | - | TRBJ2-7 | TRBV6-1 | TGTGCCAGCGTAGGGTGGGGGTCCTACGAGCAGTACTTC | CASVGWGSYEQYF
- | - | TRBJ2-2 | TRBV10-1 | TGCGCCAGCACGGAGCAACCGAACACCGGGGAGCTGTTTTTT | CASTEQPNTGELFF
- | - | TRBJ2-5 | TRBV19 | TGTGCCAGTAGCCGATCCTTCTGGGAGGCGCGACAAGAGACCCAGTACTTC | CASSRSFWEARQETQYF
TRBD1 | - | TRBJ1-2 | TRBV5-1 | TGCGCCAGCAGCTTGGGACAGGGGGCTTTCGACGGCTACACCTTC | CASSLGQGAFDGYTF
- | - | TRBJ1-4 | TRBV19 | TGTGCCAGTAGTATCGGGACCATTTCGGAAAAACTGTTTTTT | CASSIGTISEKLFF
TRBD1 | - | TRBJ2-7 | TRBV7-9 | TGTGCCAGCAGCTTAGCGCAGGCAGGGGGTCCCTACGAGCAGTACTTC | CASSLAQAGGPYEQYF
- | - | TRBJ2-7 | TRBV4-1 | TGCGCCAGCAGCGCTTCAGGGGGCGGGGGGCAGTACTTC | CASSASGGGGQYF
TRBD1 | - | TRBJ1-2 | TRBV28 | TGTGCCAGCAGGGACAGGGGCTATGGCTACACCTTC | CASRDRGYGYTF
TRBD2 | - | TRBJ2-1 | TRBV6-5 | TGTGCCAGCAGTTACAGCGGGGGGTATGATGAGCAGTTCTTC | CASSYSGGYDEQFF
TRBD2 | - | TRBJ2-3 | TRBV2 | TGTGCCAGCAATCCTAGCGGGAGTGAAGATACGCAGTATTTT | CASNPSGSEDTQYF
- | - | TRBJ2-1 | TRBV6-5 | TGTGCCAGCACTTTATCGGAAGAGAGCAATGAGCAGTTCTTC | CASTLSEESNEQFF
- | - | TRBJ1-4 | TRBV30 | TGTGCCTGGAGTGGGGTCGCGGGGGAAAAACTGTTTTTT | CAWSGVAGEKLFF
- | once | TRBJ2-7 | TRBV7-9 | TGTGCCAGCAGCTTCCATGTTGGTGGGGGGAGCTCCTACGAGCAGTACTTC | CASSFHVGGGSSYEQYF
- | - | TRBJ2-7 | TRBV4-3 | TGCGCCAGCAGCCAAGATCTCGGAGCCTACGAGCAGTACTTC | CASSQDLGAYEQYF
TRBD1 | - | TRBJ2-6 | TRBV4-3 | TGCGCCAGCAGCCAAGATCAAGAGGGGGCGCGTGGGGCCAACGTCCTGACTTTC | CASSQDQEGARGANVLTF
- | few | TRBJ2-7 | TRBV9 | TGTGCCAGCAGCGTAGGCCAGAGCTCCTACGAGCAGTACTTC | CASSVGQSSYEQYF